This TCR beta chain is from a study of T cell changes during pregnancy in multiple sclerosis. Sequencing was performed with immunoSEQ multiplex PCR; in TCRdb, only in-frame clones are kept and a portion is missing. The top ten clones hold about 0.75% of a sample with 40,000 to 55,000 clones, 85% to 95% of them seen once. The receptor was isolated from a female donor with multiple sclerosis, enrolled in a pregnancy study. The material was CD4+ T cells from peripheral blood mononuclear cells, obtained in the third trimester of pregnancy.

The CDR3 nucleotides read TGTGCCAGTAGTTTGGGGGGGGGCGAATCCTACGAGCAGTACTTC. Its protein product is CASSLGGGESYEQYF. This chain links TRBV19 with TRBJ2-7, with D possibly being TRBD2 (7 bases). The germline CDR1 and CDR2 sequences are LNHDA and SQIVND (reference sequence). V lost 5 bases and J 1 base, leaving 15 bases between the germline ends. There are 15 residues in the CDR3.